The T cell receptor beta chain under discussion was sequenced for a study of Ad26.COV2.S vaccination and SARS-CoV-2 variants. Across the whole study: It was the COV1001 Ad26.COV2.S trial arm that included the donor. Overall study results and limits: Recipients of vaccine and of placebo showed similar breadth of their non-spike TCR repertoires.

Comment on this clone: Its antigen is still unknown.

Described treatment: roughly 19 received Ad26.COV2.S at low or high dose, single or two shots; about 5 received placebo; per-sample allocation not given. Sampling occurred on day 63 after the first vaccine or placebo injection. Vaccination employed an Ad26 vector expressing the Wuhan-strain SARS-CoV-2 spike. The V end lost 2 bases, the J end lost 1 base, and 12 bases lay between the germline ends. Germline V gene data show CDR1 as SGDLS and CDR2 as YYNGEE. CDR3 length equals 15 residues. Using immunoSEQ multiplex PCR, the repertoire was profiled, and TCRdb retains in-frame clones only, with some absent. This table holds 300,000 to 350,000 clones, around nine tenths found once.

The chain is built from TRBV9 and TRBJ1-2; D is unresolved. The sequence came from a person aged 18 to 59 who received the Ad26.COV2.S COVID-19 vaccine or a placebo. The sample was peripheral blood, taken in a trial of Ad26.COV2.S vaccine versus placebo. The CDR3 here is CASSVGGSGNYGYTF. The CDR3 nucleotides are TGTGCCAGCAGCGTCGGAGGGAGCGGTAACTATGGCTACACCTTC.